A single sample gave rise to the 5 T cell receptor beta chains below, sequenced in a study of blood T cells in healthy people across ages. A second about 7 to 11 cycle PCR used barcoded and J-beta primers. MiXCR, applied by TCRdb to the 5' RACE reads, yields one record per CDR3 protein. This table has 980,000 or so distinct CDR3 sequences, 40% to 60% appearing once. The sequenced sample consisted of blood. The receptors shown here come from a young man in good health.

This chain connects TRBV20-1 to TRBJ2-1, with D possibly matching TRBD1 (6 bases). CDR3 length: 15 amino acids. Germline lookup yields CDR1 DFQATT and CDR2 SNEGSKA (reference sequence). The V gene lost 6 bases and the J gene lost 5 bases, with 20 bases spanning the gap. The CDR3 bases are TGCAGTGCCAGGGGTGTCCGCCCCCGGGACAATGAGCAGTTCTTC. This gives the protein CSARGVRPRDNEQFF.

V usage is TRBV20-1 and J usage is TRBJ1-2; D is unclear. This CDR3 is built from 14 residues. V lost 2 bases to trimming and J lost 3 bases, with 13 bases between them. CDR1 and CDR2 from the germline V gene are DFQATT and SNEGSKA (reference sequence). The chain's CDR3 is CSARNGVNDYGYTF. Here the CDR3 DNA reads TGCAGTGCTAGAAACGGGGTGAACGACTATGGCTACACCTTC.

This clonotype was found a few times. This chain's CDR3 is CAISPGTGISNQPQHF. CDR3 DNA sequence: TGTGCCATCAGTCCCGGGACAGGGATTAGCAATCAGCCCCAGCATTTT. This chain joins TRBV10-3 and TRBJ1-5; 9 bases align to TRBD1. Germline-derived CDR1 and CDR2 are ENHRY and SYGVKD. The trim removed 5 bases at V and 0 bases at J, leaving 5 bases unmatched. The CDR3 consists of 16 residues.

The rearrangement links TRBV6-1 to TRBJ1-3, with D possibly matching TRBD1 (5 bases). This CDR3 has 15 residues. CDR1 and CDR2 (germline): MNHNS, SASEGT. The germline V and J ends were trimmed by 7 bases and 1 base, with 14 bases remaining between them. The CDR3 DNA is TGTGCCAGCATGGAGGGAGGACAATCTGGAAACACCATATATTTT. It yields the protein CASMEGGQSGNTIYF.

This clonotype showed up many times. The chain carries TRBV4-3 and TRBJ2-7; D may match TRBD1 or TRBD2 (5 bases each). CDR3 length: 17 residues. The germline CDR1 and CDR2 sequences are LGHNA and YSLEER. V was trimmed by 4 bases and J by 0 bases, leaving 19 bases between them. The CDR3 loop is CASSLDLPGRSSYEQYF. The DNA for the CDR3 is TGCGCCAGCAGCCTAGACCTTCCGGGACGTAGCTCCTACGAGCAGTACTTC.